This is a list of T cell receptor beta chains from one sample in a study of patients and donors after allogeneic stem cell transplantation. TCRdb redid the calling of the RT-PCR reads with MiXCR, one entry per CDR3 protein. The sample shows some 960,000 distinct CDR3 sequences, under 20% of them seen only once. The specimen was blood, either unsorted or a sorted T cell fraction (not recorded which). The source is a human donor who was either an allogeneic HSCT recipient or a stem cell or donor lymphocyte infusion donor (not recorded which). It is not recorded whose cells these are; they may come from a transplant donor. CDR3s leave out the opening cysteine and the closing phenylalanine or tryptophan.

CDR3	V	J
ASSRDTGEQF	TRBV12-3/TRBV12-4	TRBJ2-1
ASSTFNTEAF	TRBV7-3	TRBJ1-1
ARLWGNYSTDTQY	TRBV25-1	TRBJ2-3
ASSLAGRRTDTQY	TRBV5-6	TRBJ2-3
AIQVPSTDTQY	TRBV12-3/TRBV12-4	TRBJ2-3
ASNTGPISGANVLT	TRBV7-8	TRBJ2-6
ASSFWPGEIYGYT	TRBV7-9	TRBJ1-2
SASHGGPTDTQY	TRBV20-1	TRBJ2-3
ASSYGVTQY	TRBV6-5	TRBJ2-3
ASSLGQGGQAF	TRBV5-1	TRBJ1-1
ASSSGPVQETQY	TRBV6-5	TRBJ2-5